This T cell receptor beta chain comes out of a study of shared clonotypes between healthy human individuals. Findings and caveats of the study: Since donors were few, the genetic and exposure-history diversity represented was limited. Only blood underwent sampling, and tissue repertoires likely differ.

This CDR3 is built from 20 residues. The V gene end was trimmed by 4 bases and the J gene end by 4 bases; junction bases not matched to a gene: 14. Germline CDR1 is MNHEY and CDR2 is SMNVEV (reference sequence). The naive CD8 population came from CD45RO-negative cells selected for CCR7, without terminally differentiated effector memory CD45RA+ cells. A word on this clone: What it recognizes is unknown.

The authors' processing: Junction-only immunoSEQ sequences carried no quality scores, so filtering differed. Sequencing was performed with immunoSEQ multiplex PCR; in TCRdb, only in-frame clones are kept and a portion is missing. D and trimming were read from the DNA, whereas the V and J calls and clone size are those reported in that table. The sample yields approximately 2,000,000 clones, about 93% seen once. The sequence derives from a man younger than 35 in good health. Some clones in this sample may be carry-over from other donors' samples. J is TRBJ2-2 and V is TRBV27; 14 nucleotides agree with TRBD2. The sequenced sample was naive CD8+ T cells from PBMCs. This CDR3 reads CASSSPGLAGGTGGTGELFF. CDR3 nucleotide sequence: TGTGCCAGCAGTTCTCCAGGACTAGCGGGAGGCACAGGTGGCACCGGGGAGCTGTTTTTT.